This TCR beta chain was sequenced in a study of T cells after yellow fever vaccination. Study findings and constraints: Weaker, the secondary response peaked sooner, at day 5 versus 15. Clonotype sharing between CD4 and CD8 compartments was small.

They built TCR cDNA with 5'RACE template switching, a step that put in a universal primer site and UMIs. TCRdb processed the 5' RACE reads anew with MiXCR; each CDR3 protein has one entry. The table has about 330,000 distinct CDR3 sequences, about 4% seen once; the top ten hold just under 25%. V lost 0 bases and J 7 bases, leaving 9 bases between the germline ends. The CDR3 runs 13 residues. Germline CDR1 is KGHSH and CDR2 is LQKENI. This clonotype was detected only a few times. Its specificity is unknown. The sample was PBMCs, taken 5 days after the yellow fever booster vaccination. J is TRBJ1-2 and V is TRBV18; D is possibly TRBD1 (5 bases). The sequence derives from a man aged 18 to 29 who received the YFV17D yellow fever vaccine. CDR3 in amino acids: CASSPPAGAGYTF. DNA of the CDR3: TGTGCCAGCTCACCACCCGCTGGGGCTGGCTACACCTTC.